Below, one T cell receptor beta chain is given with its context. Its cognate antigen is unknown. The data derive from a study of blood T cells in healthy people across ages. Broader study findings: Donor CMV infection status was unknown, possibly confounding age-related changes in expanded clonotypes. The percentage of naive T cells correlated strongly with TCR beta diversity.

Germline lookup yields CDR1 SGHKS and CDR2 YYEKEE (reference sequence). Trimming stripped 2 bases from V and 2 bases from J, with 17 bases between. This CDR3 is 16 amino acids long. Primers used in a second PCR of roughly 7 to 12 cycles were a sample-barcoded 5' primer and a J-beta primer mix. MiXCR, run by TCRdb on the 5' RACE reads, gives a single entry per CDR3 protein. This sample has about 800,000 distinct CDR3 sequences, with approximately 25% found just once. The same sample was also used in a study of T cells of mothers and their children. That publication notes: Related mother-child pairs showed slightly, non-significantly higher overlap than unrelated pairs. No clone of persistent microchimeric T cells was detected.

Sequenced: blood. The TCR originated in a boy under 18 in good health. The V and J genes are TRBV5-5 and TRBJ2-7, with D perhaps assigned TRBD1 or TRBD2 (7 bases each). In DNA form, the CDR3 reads TGTGCCAGCAGCTTTCTTCGGCCAGGGGGGGCCTACGAGCAGTACTTC. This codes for CASSFLRPGGAYEQYF. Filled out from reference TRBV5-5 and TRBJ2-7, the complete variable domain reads DAGVTQSPTHLIKTRGQQVTLRCSPISGHKSVSWYQQVLGQGPQFIFQYYEKEERGRGNFPDRFSARQFPNYSSELNVNALLLGDSALYLCASSFLRPGGAYEQYFGPGTRLTVT.